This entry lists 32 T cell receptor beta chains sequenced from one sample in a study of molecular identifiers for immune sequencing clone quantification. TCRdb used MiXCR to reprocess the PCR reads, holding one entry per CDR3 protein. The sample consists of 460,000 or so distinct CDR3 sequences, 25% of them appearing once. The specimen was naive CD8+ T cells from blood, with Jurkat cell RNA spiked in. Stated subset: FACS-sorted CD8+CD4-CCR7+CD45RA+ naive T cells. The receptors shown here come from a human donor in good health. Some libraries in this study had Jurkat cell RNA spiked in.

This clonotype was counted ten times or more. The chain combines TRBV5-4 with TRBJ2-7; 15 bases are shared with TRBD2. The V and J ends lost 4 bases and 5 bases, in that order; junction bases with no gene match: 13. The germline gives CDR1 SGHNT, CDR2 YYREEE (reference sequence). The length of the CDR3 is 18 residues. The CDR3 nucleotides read TGTGCCAGCAGCGGCAGGACTAGCGGGAGGGGTATAGTTGACGAGCAGTACTTC. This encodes CASSGRTSGRGIVDEQYF.

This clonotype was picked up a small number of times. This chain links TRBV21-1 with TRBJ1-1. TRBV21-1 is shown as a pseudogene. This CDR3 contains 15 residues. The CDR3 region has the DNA TGTGCCAGCAGGTCGGCAGGATGGGAGAACACTGAAGCTTTCTTT. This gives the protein CASRSAGWENTEAFF.

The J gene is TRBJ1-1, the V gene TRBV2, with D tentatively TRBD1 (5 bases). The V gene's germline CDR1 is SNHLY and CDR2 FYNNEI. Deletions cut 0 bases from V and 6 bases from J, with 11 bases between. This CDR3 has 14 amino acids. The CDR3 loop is CASSEAPGRPEAFF. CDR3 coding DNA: TGTGCCAGCAGTGAAGCCCCGGGGCGGCCTGAAGCTTTCTTT.

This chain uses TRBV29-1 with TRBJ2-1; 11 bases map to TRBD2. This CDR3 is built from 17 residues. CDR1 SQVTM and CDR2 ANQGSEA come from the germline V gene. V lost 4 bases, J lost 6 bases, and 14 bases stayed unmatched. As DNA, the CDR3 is TGCAGCGTTGTCGGGACAGAGGGTACTAGCGGGAGCAATGAGCAGTTCTTC. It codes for CSVVGTEGTSGSNEQFF.

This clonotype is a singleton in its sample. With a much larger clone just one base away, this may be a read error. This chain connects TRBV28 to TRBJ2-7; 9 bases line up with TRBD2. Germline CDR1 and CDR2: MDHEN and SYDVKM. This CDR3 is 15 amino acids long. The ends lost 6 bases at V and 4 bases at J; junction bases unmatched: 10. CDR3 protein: CASRAAGGGWYEQYF. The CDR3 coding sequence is TGTGCCAGCAGAGCCGCGGGAGGGGGGTGGTACGAGCAGTACTTC.

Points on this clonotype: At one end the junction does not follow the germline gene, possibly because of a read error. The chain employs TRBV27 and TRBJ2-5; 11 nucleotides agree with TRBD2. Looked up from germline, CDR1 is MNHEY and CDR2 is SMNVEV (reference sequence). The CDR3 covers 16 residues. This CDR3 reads CAGSPTLAGGPQTQYF. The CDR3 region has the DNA TGTGCCGGCAGCCCCACATTAGCGGGAGGGCCTCAGACCCAGTACTTC.

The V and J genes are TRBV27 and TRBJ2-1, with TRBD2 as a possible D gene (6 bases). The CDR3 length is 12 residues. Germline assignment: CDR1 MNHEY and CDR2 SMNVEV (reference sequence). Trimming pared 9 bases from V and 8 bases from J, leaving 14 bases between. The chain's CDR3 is CASLNGGHEQFF. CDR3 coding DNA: TGTGCCAGTCTCAACGGGGGACATGAGCAGTTCTTC.

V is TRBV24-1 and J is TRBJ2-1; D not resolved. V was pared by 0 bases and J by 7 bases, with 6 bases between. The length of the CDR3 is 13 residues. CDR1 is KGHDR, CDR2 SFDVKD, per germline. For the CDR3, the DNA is TGTGCCACCAGTGATTTGCTAGGAAATGAGCAGTTCTTC. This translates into CATSDLLGNEQFF.

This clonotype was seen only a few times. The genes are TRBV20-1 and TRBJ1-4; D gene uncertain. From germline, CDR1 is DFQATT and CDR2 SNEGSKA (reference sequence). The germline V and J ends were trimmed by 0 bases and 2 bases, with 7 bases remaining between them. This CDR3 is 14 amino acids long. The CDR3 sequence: CSAREDATNEKLFF. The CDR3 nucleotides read TGCAGTGCTAGAGAAGACGCGACTAATGAAAAACTGTTTTTT.

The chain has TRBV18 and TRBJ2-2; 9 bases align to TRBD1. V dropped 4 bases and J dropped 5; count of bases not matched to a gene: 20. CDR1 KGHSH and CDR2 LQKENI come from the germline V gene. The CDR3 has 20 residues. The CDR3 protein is CASSLKHGTGSALRTGELFF. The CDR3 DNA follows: TGTGCCAGCTCACTAAAGCACGGGACAGGGTCGGCCCTGAGAACCGGGGAGCTGTTTTTT.

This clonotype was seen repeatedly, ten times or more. The CDR3 protein is CASSVGPPGDGTDTQYF. The CDR3, as DNA: TGCGCCAGCAGTGTTGGTCCGCCGGGGGATGGAACAGATACGCAGTATTTT. The chain has TRBV10-2 and TRBJ2-3; tentative D call: TRBD2 (6 bases). The CDR3 runs to 17 residues. Germline lookup yields CDR1 WSHSY and CDR2 SAAADI. V was trimmed by 4 bases and J by 3 bases, leaving 20 bases between them.

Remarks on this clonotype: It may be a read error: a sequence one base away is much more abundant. DNA for the CDR3: TGTGCCGGCAGTTTCATGGCAGGTCAAATGAACACTGAAGCTTTCTTT. Translated, it gives CAGSFMAGQMNTEAFF. The chain combines TRBV28 with TRBJ1-1; D is ambiguous. This CDR3 is built from 16 residues. Germline V CDR1 and CDR2: MDHEN, SYDVKM.

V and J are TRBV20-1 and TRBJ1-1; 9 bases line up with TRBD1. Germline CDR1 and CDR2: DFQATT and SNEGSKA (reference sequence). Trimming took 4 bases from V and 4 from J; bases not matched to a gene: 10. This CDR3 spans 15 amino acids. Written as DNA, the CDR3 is TGCAGTGCTAAAAAGACAGGGGGTGGGGGCACTGAAGCTTTCTTT. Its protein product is CSAKKTGGGGTEAFF.

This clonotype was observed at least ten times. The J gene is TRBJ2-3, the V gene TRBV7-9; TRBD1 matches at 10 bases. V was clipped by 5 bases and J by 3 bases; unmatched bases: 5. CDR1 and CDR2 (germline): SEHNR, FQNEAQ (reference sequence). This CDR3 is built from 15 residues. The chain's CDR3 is CASSIRQGATDTQYF. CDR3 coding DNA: TGTGCCAGCAGCATACGACAGGGGGCGACAGATACGCAGTATTTT.

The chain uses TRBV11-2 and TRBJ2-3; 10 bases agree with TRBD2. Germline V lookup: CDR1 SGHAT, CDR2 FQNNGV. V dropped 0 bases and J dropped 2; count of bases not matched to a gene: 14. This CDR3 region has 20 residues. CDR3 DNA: TGTGCCAGCAGCTTAGAACTAAAAGAAGTAGCGGGAGGTATCACAGATACGCAGTATTTT. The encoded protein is CASSLELKEVAGGITDTQYF.

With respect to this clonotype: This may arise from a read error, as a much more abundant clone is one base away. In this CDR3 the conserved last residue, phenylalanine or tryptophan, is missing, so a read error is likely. CDR3 nucleotides: TGTGCCAGCAGCTTCGTAACAGGGGGCGACGATGAAGCTTTCCTT. Its translation: CASSFVTGGDDEAFL. The chain combines TRBV5-3 with TRBJ1-1, with TRBD1 matching over 9 bases. TRBV5-3 is marked as an open reading frame, function uncertain. The CDR3 has 15 amino acids.

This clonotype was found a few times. For the CDR3, the DNA is TGTGCCAGCAGTTACTCGATCCTATCGGACAGGGACACCGGGGAGCTGTTTTTT. Protein sequence: CASSYSILSDRDTGELFF. The chain recombines TRBV6-2 or TRBV6-3 with TRBJ2-2; 8 positions match TRBD1. The ends lost 0 bases at V and 3 bases at J; junction bases unmatched: 9. CDR3 length equals 18 residues. Germline V gene sequence: CDR1 MNHEY, CDR2 SVGEGT.

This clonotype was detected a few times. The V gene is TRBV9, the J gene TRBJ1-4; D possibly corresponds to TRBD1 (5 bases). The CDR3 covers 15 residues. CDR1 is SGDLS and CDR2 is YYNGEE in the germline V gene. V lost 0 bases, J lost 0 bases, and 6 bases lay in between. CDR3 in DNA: TGTGCCAGCAGCGTAGAAGGGGCAACTAATGAAAAACTGTTTTTT. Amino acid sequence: CASSVEGATNEKLFF.

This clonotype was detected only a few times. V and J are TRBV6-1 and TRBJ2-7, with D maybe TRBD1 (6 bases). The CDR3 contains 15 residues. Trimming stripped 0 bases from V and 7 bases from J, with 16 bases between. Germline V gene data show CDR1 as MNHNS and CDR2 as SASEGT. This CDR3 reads CASSEAPLATGEQYF. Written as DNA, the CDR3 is TGTGCCAGCAGTGAAGCGCCCCTGGCCACAGGGGAGCAGTACTTC.

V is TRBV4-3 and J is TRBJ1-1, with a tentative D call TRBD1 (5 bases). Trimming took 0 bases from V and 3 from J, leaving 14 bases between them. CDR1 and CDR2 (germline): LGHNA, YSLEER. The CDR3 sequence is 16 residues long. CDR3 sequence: CASSQDPRGTDTEAFF. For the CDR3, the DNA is TGCGCCAGCAGCCAAGATCCTCGGGGGACGGACACTGAAGCTTTCTTT.

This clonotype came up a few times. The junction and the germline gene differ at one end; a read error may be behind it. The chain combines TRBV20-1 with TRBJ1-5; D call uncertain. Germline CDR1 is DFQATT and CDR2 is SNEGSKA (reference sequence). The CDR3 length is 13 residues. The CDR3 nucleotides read TGCAGTGCTAGTGGGATAACCGATCAGTCCCAGCATTTT. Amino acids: CSASGITDQSQHF.

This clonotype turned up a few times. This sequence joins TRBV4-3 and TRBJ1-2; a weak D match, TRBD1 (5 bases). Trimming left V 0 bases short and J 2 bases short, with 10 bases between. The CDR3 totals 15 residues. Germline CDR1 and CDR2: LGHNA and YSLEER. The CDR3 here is CASSQDMAGNYGYTF. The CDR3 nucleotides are TGCGCCAGCAGCCAAGATATGGCAGGGAACTATGGCTACACCTTC.

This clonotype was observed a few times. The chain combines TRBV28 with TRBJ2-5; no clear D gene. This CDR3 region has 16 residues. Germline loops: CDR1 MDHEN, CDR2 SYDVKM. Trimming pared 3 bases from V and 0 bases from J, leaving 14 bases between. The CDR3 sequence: CASSFTGSRYQETQYF. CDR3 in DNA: TGTGCCAGCAGTTTCACGGGCTCTCGGTACCAAGAGACCCAGTACTTC.

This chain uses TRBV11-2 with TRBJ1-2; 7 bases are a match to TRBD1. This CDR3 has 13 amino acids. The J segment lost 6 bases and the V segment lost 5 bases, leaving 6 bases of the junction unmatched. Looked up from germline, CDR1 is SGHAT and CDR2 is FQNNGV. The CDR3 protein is CASSAGTDNGYTF. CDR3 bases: TGTGCCAGCAGCGCCGGGACAGACAATGGCTACACCTTC.

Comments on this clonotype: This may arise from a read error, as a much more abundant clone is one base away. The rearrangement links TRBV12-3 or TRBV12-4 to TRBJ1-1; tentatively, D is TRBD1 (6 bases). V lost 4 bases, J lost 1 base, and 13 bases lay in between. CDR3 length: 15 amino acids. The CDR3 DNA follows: TGTGCCAGCAGTTCCTTCGGCAGGGGGAACACTGAAGCTTTCTTT. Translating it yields CASSSFGRGNTEAFF.

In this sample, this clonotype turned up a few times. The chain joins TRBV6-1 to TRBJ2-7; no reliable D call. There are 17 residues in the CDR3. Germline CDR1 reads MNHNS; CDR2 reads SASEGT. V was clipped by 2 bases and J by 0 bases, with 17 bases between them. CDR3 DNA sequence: TGTGCCAGCAGTGAATACGGTTGGGCAGGTAGCTCCTACGAGCAGTACTTC. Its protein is CASSEYGWAGSSYEQYF.

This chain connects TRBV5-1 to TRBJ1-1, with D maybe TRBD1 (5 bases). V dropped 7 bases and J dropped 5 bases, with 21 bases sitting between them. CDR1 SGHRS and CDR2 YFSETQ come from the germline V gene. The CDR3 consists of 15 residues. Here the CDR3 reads CASGWGVSGSTEAFF. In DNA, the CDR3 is TGCGCCAGCGGCTGGGGGGTTTCGGGGAGTACTGAAGCTTTCTTT.

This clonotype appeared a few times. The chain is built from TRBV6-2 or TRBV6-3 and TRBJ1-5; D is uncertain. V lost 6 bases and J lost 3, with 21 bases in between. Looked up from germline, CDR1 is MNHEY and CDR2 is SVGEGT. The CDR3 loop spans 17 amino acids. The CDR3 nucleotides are TGTGCCAGCAGGACGCCAGACTTGGTCGGGAACAATCAGCCCCAGCATTTT. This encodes CASRTPDLVGNNQPQHF.

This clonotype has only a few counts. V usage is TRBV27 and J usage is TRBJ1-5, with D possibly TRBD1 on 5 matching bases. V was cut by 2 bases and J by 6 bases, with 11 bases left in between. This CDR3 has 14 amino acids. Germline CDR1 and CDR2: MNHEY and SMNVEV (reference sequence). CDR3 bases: TGTGCCAGCAGTTTAGGGGGGGTCACTCAGCCCCAGCATTTT. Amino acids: CASSLGGVTQPQHF.

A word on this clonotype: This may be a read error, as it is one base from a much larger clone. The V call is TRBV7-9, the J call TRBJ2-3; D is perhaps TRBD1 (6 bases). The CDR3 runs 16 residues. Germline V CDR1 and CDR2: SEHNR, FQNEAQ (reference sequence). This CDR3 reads CASSSAVGAPGDTRYF. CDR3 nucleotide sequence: TGTGCCAGCAGCTCGGCGGTGGGGGCGCCGGGTGATACGCGGTATTTT. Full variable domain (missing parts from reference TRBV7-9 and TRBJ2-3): DTGVSQNPRHKITKRGQNVTFRCDPISEHNRLYWYRQTLGQGPEFLTYFQNEAQLEKSRLLSDRFSAERPKGSFSTLEIQRTEQGDSAMYLCASSSAVGAPGDTRYFGPGTRLTVL.

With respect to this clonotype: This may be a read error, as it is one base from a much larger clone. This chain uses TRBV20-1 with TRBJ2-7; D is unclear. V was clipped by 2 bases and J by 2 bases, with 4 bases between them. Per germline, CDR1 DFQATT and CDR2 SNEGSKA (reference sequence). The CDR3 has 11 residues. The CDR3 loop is CSARSPYEQYF. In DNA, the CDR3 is TGCAGTGCTAGATCGCCCTACGAGCAGTACTTC.

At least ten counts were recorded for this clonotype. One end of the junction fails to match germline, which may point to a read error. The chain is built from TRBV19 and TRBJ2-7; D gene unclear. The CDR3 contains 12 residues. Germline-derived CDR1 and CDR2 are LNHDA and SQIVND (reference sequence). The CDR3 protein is CASSTGSYEQYF. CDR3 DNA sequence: TGCGCCAGCAGCACTGGCTCCTACGAGCAGTACTTC.